This T cell receptor beta chain was sequenced in a study of vaccination and CD4 T cells after COVID-19. Study as a whole: Two of the convalescents were Hispanic, and convalescents were six males and four females. The cells in question were stimulated using overlapping spike peptides derived from SARS-CoV-2, HCoV-NL63, HCoV-OC43 and HCoV-229E. Either a CEFX pool, an HIV-1 Nef pool, or no peptide was added to control cultures.

V lost 1 base and J lost 7; bases outside the gene matches: 9. This CDR3 has 15 amino acids. Germline V lookup: CDR1 SGHTA, CDR2 FQGNSA. Sequenced with the Oncomine TCR Beta short-read assay was DNA taken from cultured CD4+ T cells. TCRdb re-called the PCR reads through MiXCR, storing one row per CDR3 protein. The sample yields 20,000 or so distinct CDR3 sequences, roughly 55% seen once. Treatment reported: approximately 10-day PBMC culture with coronavirus spike peptide pools or control peptides (ViraFEST assay). The ViraFEST method relied on peptide pools to expand antigen-specific T cells, followed by TCR sequencing. On this clonotype: The target antigen is unknown.

This chain links TRBV7-2 with TRBJ2-7; TRBD1 aligns across 8 bases. The sequenced sample consisted of CD4+ T cells from blood, cultured in vitro. This receptor was taken from a human donor who had recovered from COVID-19. CDR3 loop: CASSLDPQGAGEQYF. CDR3 coding DNA: TGTGCCAGCAGCTTAGACCCCCAGGGGGCAGGGGAGCAGTACTTC.